This TCR beta chain is from a study of neurological immune-mediated disorders. This clonotype was detected many times. The J segment lost 4 bases and the V segment lost 1 base, leaving 13 bases of the junction unmatched. Germline V lookup: CDR1 SGHTA, CDR2 FQGNSA. This CDR3 is built from 17 residues. From the 5' RACE reads, TCRdb called clonotypes with MiXCR, one entry per CDR3 protein. Of about 28,000 distinct CDR3 sequences in the sample, approximately 6.6% were seen once. The J gene is TRBJ2-7, the V gene TRBV7-2, with 7 bases aligning to TRBD2. The specimen sequenced was PBMCs. The clonotype comes from a woman between 50 and 59 years old in good health. CDR3 region: CASSLDAGDFWIYEQYF. The CDR3, as DNA: TGTGCCAGCAGCTTAGACGCGGGAGACTTTTGGATTTACGAGCAGTACTTC.